This TCR beta chain is from a study of T cells in Graves' hyperthyroidism and ophthalmopathy. Turning to the study itself: The blood sample was taken at first diagnosis, before treatment began.

The PBMCs had their origin in 10 ml of fresh peripheral blood. RNA transcripts were the template for amplifying TCR beta CDR3 regions. Using the HTBI primer set, a first-round RT-PCR was run on the TCR CDR3. Each CDR3 protein is one row after TCRdb ran MiXCR on the multiplex PCR reads. The sample holds approximately 720,000 distinct CDR3 sequences, 18% seen once. Overall study findings and caveats: Most thyroid clonotypes expanded above 0.001 appeared in blood too. Ophthalmopathy stood apart from stable hyperthyroidism in a 13 V-J model.

With regard to this clonotype: Its antigen is unknown.

CDR3 length: 17 residues. Trimming pared 3 bases from V and 2 bases from J, leaving 18 bases between. Per germline, CDR1 SGDLS and CDR2 YYNGEE. The source is a woman between 45 and 60 years old with Graves' hyperthyroidism that later progressed to Graves' ophthalmopathy. The genes are TRBV9 and TRBJ2-1; possible D gene TRBD2, 6 bases. The material sequenced was blood. CDR3 sequence: CASSAPGGVGTYNEQFF. In DNA form, the CDR3 reads TGTGCCAGCAGCGCTCCCGGCGGGGTGGGGACCTACAATGAGCAGTTCTTC.